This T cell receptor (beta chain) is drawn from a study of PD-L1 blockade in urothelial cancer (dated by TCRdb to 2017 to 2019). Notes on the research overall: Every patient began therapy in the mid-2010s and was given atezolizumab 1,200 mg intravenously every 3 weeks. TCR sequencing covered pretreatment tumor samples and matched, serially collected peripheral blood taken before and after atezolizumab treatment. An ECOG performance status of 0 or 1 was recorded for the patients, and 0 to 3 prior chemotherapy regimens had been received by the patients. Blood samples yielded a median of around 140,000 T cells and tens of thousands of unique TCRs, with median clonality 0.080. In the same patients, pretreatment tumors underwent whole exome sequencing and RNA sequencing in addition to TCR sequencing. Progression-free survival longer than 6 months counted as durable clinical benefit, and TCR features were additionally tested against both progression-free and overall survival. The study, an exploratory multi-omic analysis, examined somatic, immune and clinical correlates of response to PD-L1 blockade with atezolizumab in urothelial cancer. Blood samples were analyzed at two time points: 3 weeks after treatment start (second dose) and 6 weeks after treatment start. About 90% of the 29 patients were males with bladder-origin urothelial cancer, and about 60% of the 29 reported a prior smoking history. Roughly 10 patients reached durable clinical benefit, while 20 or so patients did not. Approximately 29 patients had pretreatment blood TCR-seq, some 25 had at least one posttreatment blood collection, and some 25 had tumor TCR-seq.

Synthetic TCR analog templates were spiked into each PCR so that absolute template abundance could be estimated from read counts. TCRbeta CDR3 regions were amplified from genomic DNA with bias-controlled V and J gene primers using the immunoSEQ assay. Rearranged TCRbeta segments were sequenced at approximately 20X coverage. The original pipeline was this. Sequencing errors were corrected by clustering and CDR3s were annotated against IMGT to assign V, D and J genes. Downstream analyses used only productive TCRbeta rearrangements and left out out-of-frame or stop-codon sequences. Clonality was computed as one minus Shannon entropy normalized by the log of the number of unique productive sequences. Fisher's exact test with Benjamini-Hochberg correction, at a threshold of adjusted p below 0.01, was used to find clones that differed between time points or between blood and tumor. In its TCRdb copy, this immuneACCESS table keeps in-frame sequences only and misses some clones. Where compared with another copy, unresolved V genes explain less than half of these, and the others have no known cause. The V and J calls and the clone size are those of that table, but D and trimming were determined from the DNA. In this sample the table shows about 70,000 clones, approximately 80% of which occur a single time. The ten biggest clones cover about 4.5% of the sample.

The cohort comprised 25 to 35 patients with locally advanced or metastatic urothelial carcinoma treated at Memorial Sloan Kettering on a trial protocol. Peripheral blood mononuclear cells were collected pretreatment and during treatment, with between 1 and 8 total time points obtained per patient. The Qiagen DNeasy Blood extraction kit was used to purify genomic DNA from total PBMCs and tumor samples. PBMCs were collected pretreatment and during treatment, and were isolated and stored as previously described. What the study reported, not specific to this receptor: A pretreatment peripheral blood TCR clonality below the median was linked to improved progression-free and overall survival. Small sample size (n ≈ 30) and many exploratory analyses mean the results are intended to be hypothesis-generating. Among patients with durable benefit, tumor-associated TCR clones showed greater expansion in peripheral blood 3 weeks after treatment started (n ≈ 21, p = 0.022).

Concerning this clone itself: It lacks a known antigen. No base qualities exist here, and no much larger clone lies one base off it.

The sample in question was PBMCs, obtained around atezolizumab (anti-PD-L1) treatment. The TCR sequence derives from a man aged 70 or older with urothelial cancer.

The DNA reads TGTGCCAGCAACCTCCGGGGGGCCTACGAGCAGTACTTC. It codes for CASNLRGAYEQYF. The rearrangement combines TRBV5-6 with TRBJ2-7, with TRBD2 matching 7 junction bases. Via the germline V gene, CDR1 is SGHDT and CDR2 YYEEEE. The germline V end is reduced by 6 bases and the J end by 2 bases; junction bases left unmatched: 5. From its cysteine to its phenylalanine, the CDR3 spans 13 amino acids. Solely the CDR3 DNA is kept, with 39 bases framed from the first base.